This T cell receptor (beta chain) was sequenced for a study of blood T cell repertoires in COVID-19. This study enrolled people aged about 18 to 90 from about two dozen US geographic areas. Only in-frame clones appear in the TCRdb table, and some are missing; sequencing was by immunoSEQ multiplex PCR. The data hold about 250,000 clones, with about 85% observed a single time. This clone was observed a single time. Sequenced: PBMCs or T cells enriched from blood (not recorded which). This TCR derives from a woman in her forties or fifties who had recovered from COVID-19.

In DNA, the CDR3 is TGTGCCTCCCGGCGGGGCTCCTACAATGAGCAGTTCTTC. Amino acid sequence: CASRRGSYNEQFF. This chain joins TRBV6-5 and TRBJ2-1, with D tentatively TRBD2 (6 bases). With 11 bases removed from V and 0 bases from J, the gap between germline ends came to 11 bases. The germline V gene encodes CDR1 MNHEY and CDR2 SVGAGI. The CDR3 spans 13 residues.